This is a list of T cell receptor beta chains from one sample in a study of blood T cell repertoires in COVID-19. The assay was immunoSEQ multiplex PCR, and TCRdb's table has in-frame clones only and misses some. The repertoire holds about 110,000 clones, with over 80% as singletons. The specimen sequenced was peripheral blood. The receptor source for this set is an older woman with acute or convalescent COVID-19. CDR3s include the opening cysteine and the closing phenylalanine or tryptophan. A D gene is named only where the DNA matches it firmly. Clone size is shown for a subset of rows, as once, few, many or a class of expanded clone.

TRBJ1-1 | . | 13 | TRBV28 | . | CASNSILNTEAFF | TGTGCCAGCAACTCCATTTTGAACACTGAAGCTTTCTTT
TRBJ1-5 | few | 13 | TRBV3-1/TRBV3-2 | . | CASSPRGSQPQHF | TGTGCCAGCAGCCCAAGGGGGTCTCAGCCCCAGCATTTT
TRBJ2-7 | . | 10 | TRBV2 | . | CASSGGEQYF | TGTGCCAGCAGTGGCGGCGAGCAGTACTTC
TRBJ2-7 | . | 17 | TRBV3-1/TRBV3-2 | TRBD2 | CASSRKGTSGSPYEQYF | TGTGCCAGCAGCCGAAAGGGGACTAGCGGGAGCCCGTACGAGCAGTACTTC
TRBJ2-3 | . | 12 | TRBV14 | TRBD2 | CASSQSGARQYF | TGTGCCAGCAGCCAGAGCGGGGCCCGGCAGTATTTT
TRBJ1-2 | . | 13 | TRBV12-3/TRBV12-4 | TRBD1 | CASSLGQVHGYTF | TGTGCCAGCAGTCTAGGACAGGTCCATGGCTACACCTTC
TRBJ1-2 | . | 14 | TRBV6-5 | TRBD1 | CASRRTGESYGYTF | TGTGCCAGCAGAAGGACAGGGGAAAGTTATGGCTACACCTTC
TRBJ2-3 | . | 15 | TRBV14 | TRBD2 | CASSQASGGAETQYF | TGTGCCAGCAGCCAAGCTAGCGGGGGGGCCGAAACGCAGTATTTT
TRBJ1-5 | . | 15 | TRBV6-6 | . | CASSYSGTINQPQHF | TGTGCCAGCAGTTACTCGGGGACAATCAATCAGCCCCAGCATTTT
TRBJ2-1 | once | 11 | TRBV12-3/TRBV12-4 | . | CASRLGARQFF | TGTGCCAGCAGGCTGGGAGCGAGGCAGTTCTTC
TRBJ1-5 | . | 16 | TRBV5-8 | TRBD1 | CASSRDRGGSNQPQHF | TGTGCCAGCAGCCGGGACAGGGGGGGGAGCAATCAGCCCCAGCATTTT
TRBJ2-3 | . | 17 | TRBV24-1 | . | CATSDPRRGMLTDTQYF | TGTGCCACCAGTGATCCCCGAAGGGGGATGTTAACAGATACGCAGTATTTT
TRBJ1-2 | . | 11 | TRBV5-6 | . | CASSFQNGYTF | TGTGCCAGCAGCTTCCAGAATGGCTACACCTTC
TRBJ1-1 | . | 13 | TRBV7-6 | . | CASSLAHGESAFF | TGTGCCAGCAGCTTAGCCCACGGGGAGTCGGCTTTCTTT
TRBJ2-2 | . | 16 | TRBV6-6 | . | CASSYSGRTNTGELFF | TGTGCCAGCAGTTACTCGGGCCGGACGAACACCGGGGAGCTGTTTTTT
TRBJ1-2 | . | 16 | TRBV25-1 | TRBD1 | CASSVASGQANYGYTF | TGTGCCAGCAGTGTCGCCTCAGGACAGGCCAACTATGGCTACACCTTC
TRBJ1-1 | once | 13 | TRBV19 | TRBD1 | CASSITGGTEAFF | TGTGCCAGTAGTATAACAGGGGGCACTGAAGCTTTCTTT
TRBJ2-3 | . | 15 | TRBV28 | . | CASSFYFPGTDTQYF | TGTGCCAGCAGTTTTTATTTCCCTGGCACAGATACGCAGTATTTT
TRBJ2-1 | . | 15 | TRBV6-5 | TRBD2 | CASGGGPSRYNEQFF | TGTGCCAGCGGCGGGGGGCCGTCCAGATACAATGAGCAGTTCTTC
TRBJ2-2 | . | 15 | TRBV6-1 | . | CASSEAGQVAGELFF | TGTGCCAGCAGTGAAGCGGGTCAGGTCGCCGGGGAGCTGTTTTTT
TRBJ1-2 | . | 11 | TRBV7-9 | . | CASSLELGYTF | TGTGCCAGCAGCTTAGAGCTAGGCTACACCTTC
TRBJ1-4 | few | 17 | TRBV7-8 | . | CASSHRQAKPPDEKLFF | TGTGCCAGCAGCCACCGACAGGCGAAACCTCCAGATGAAAAACTGTTTTTT